The 5 T cell receptor beta chains below come from one sample, sequenced in a study of blood T cell repertoires in COVID-19. The repertoire was sequenced with immunoSEQ multiplex PCR; TCRdb's copy has only in-frame clones and lacks some. In the table there are 300,000 to 450,000 clones, around nine tenths of which are singletons. Sample: peripheral blood. The receptors were sampled from a human donor in a cohort sampled during active COVID-19.

The chain couples TRBV4-1 to TRBJ2-5; D gene unclear. This CDR3 has 13 residues. Trimming left V 2 bases short and J 5 bases short, with 9 bases between. Germline V gene data show CDR1 as MGHRA and CDR2 as YSYEKL. The CDR3 bases are TGCGCCAGCAGCCAACTAGATAGGGAGACCCAGTACTTC. Protein sequence: CASSQLDRETQYF.

This sequence joins TRBV2 and TRBJ2-5; D might be TRBD2 (6 bases). Between the trimmed V and J ends, which lost 2 bases and 7 bases, there was a span of 26 bases. CDR3 length equals 18 residues. Germline V lookup: CDR1 SNHLY, CDR2 FYNNEI. CDR3 amino acids: CASSESRWRLVGSRTQYF. As DNA, the CDR3 is TGTGCCAGCAGTGAAAGTAGGTGGAGACTAGTAGGATCTAGGACCCAGTACTTC.

V gene TRBV19 combines with J gene TRBJ2-3; D possibly corresponds to TRBD1 (6 bases). The V and J ends lost 5 bases and 0 bases respectively, with 21 bases between them. The CDR3 runs to 18 residues. Germline CDR1 LNHDA, CDR2 SQIVND (reference sequence). CDR3 DNA sequence: TGTGCCAGTAGTGGGGGCTGGACGGCAGGATATAGCACAGATACGCAGTATTTT. Translated, it gives CASSGGWTAGYSTDTQYF.

CDR3: CASSGHPNTEAFF. The CDR3, as DNA: TGTGCCAGCAGCGGACACCCGAACACTGAAGCTTTCTTT. The chain links TRBV11-1 to TRBJ1-1, with D possibly being TRBD1 (5 bases). V lost 5 bases to trimming and J lost 1 base, with 8 bases between them. This CDR3 has 13 amino acids. CDR1 and CDR2 (germline): SGHAT, FQDESV (reference sequence).

This rearrangement joins TRBV2 to TRBJ2-3, with D possibly being TRBD1 (6 bases). Between the trimmed V and J ends, which lost 6 bases and 6 bases, there was a span of 16 bases. This CDR3 spans 14 amino acids. The germline CDR1 and CDR2 sequences are SNHLY and FYNNEI. The CDR3 reads CASRRDNGADTQYF. The CDR3 nucleotides read TGTGCCAGCAGGAGGGACAACGGTGCGGATACGCAGTATTTT.